This is a list of T cell receptor beta chains from one sample in a study of beta chain features in type 1 diabetes. Measured with immunoSEQ multiplex PCR; TCRdb has only the in-frame clones, and not every one. Counted here are 500,000 to 700,000 clones, about 14% occurring once; the ten biggest clones make up approximately 0.093%. The source material was naive CD4+ T cells from blood. All receptors come from a man between 18 and 29 years old in good health. Both conserved end residues are part of each CDR3. Rows give clone size only sometimes, using once, few, many, or a class for an expanded clone.

abundance	v_gene	j_gene	CDR3aa
NA	TRBV9	TRBJ2-7	CASSVDGGEQYF
NA	TRBV13	TRBJ1-1	CASSPRAFVTEAFF
NA	TRBV18	TRBJ2-5	CASSPVQETQYF
NA	TRBV28	TRBJ2-1	CASSSSGPYNEQFF
NA	TRBV4-1	TRBJ2-1	CASSQPAQGFNEQFF
NA	TRBV5-1	TRBJ1-1	CASSGGTQNTEAFF
few	TRBV10-3	TRBJ2-2	CAIKPGQGNTGELFF
few	TRBV6-6	TRBJ1-1	CAITRALNTEAFF
few	TRBV5-1	TRBJ1-1	CASSELGGTEAFF
few	TRBV25-1	TRBJ1-4	CASSEPGGGTLEKLFF
few	TRBV7-8	TRBJ2-1	CASTTIRALGNEQFF
few	TRBV4-3	TRBJ2-3	CASSQDGTKTSGMVGVTQYF